The T cell receptor beta chain described here comes from a study of control samples from healthy donors and cancer patients. The CDR3 loop spans 12 amino acids. Germline V gene lookup returns CDR1 SQVTM and CDR2 ANQGSEA. V lost 4 bases, J lost 6 bases, and 12 bases lay in between. Profiled with immunoSEQ multiplex PCR; TCRdb holds only in-frame clones, not every one. Of around 100,000 clones detected, roughly 87% appear once; the ten largest clones hold roughly 18%. The V and J genes are TRBV29-1 and TRBJ1-1; TRBD1 is a possible D gene (6 bases). Material for sequencing was blood. The origin of this receptor is a woman between 45 and 65 years old in good health. DNA for the CDR3: TGCAGCGTTGGATGGGGGGGCCCTGAAGCTTTCTTT. It is translated as CSVGWGGPEAFF.